Below, 28 T cell receptor beta chains from the same sample are listed, as sequenced in a study of blood T cell repertoires in COVID-19. This table comes from immunoSEQ multiplex PCR, and its TCRdb copy is limited to in-frame clones, with some not included. The sample has tens of thousands of clones, roughly 80% seen once. The source material was peripheral blood. These receptors originate from a man between 65 and 80 years old who had recovered from COVID-19.

This chain connects TRBV27 to TRBJ2-6; 9 bases align to TRBD1. V gave up 0 bases and J gave up 2 bases; unmatched junction bases: 5. CDR3 size: 18 residues. Germline loops: CDR1 MNHEY, CDR2 SMNVEV (reference sequence). CDR3 in amino acids: CASSLSGTGIAGANVLTF. CDR3 in DNA: TGTGCCAGCAGTTTATCGGGGACAGGGATAGCTGGGGCCAACGTCCTGACTTTC.

The chain uses TRBV3-1 (or the pseudogene TRBV3-2) and TRBJ2-1; D possibly corresponds to TRBD1 (5 bases). The germline gives CDR1 LGHDT, CDR2 YNNKEL (reference sequence). This CDR3 is built from 15 residues. V lost 0 bases and J 9 bases, leaving 15 bases between the germline ends. In DNA, the CDR3 is TGTGCCAGCAGCCAAGATGTGCAGGGCGGCGGTGAGCAGTTCTTC. Its protein is CASSQDVQGGGEQFF.

This clone turned up a few times. The chain uses TRBV7-2 and TRBJ1-4, with a tentative D call TRBD1 (6 bases). The germline V gene encodes CDR1 SGHTA and CDR2 FQGNSA. Trimming removed 1 base from V and 6 bases from J, with 9 bases in between. The CDR3 is 14 residues long. The CDR3: CASSLGGRDEKLFF. In DNA form, the CDR3 reads TGTGCCAGCAGCTTAGGGGGGCGTGATGAAAAACTGTTTTTT.

The V gene is TRBV19, the J gene TRBJ1-5; a possible D gene is TRBD1 (5 bases). The CDR3 spans 13 residues. The ends were cut back, 4 bases at V and 4 bases at J, with 8 bases in the middle. CDR1 is LNHDA and CDR2 is SQIVND in the germline V gene (reference sequence). The CDR3 DNA sequence: TGTGCCAGTAGTACCCAGGGAAATCAGCCCCAGCATTTT. Its protein product is CASSTQGNQPQHF.

The V call is TRBV7-8, the J call TRBJ1-2, with 7 bases matching TRBD1. The CDR3 is 14 residues long. J was trimmed by 5 bases and V by 4 bases; bases with no gene match: 7. CDR1 is SGHVS and CDR2 is FQNEAQ in the germline V gene. CDR3 in DNA: TGTGCCAGCAGCTCTAGGGCAGGGGGGTATGGCTACACCTTC. Protein: CASSSRAGGYGYTF.

The V gene is TRBV5-1, the J gene TRBJ1-4; D ambiguous. V gave up 0 bases and J gave up 0 bases, with 3 bases separating them. The CDR3 extends over 14 amino acids. Germline V gene lookup returns CDR1 SGHRS and CDR2 YFSETQ. CDR3: CASSLGATNEKLFF. The DNA of the CDR3 is TGCGCCAGCAGCTTGGGCGCAACTAATGAAAAACTGTTTTTT.

The V call is TRBV5-5, the J call TRBJ2-7; 8 bases line up with TRBD2. The CDR3 loop spans 17 amino acids. Losses at the gene ends were 3 bases for V and 3 bases for J; bases not matched to a gene: 14. From germline, CDR1 is SGHKS and CDR2 YYEKEE (reference sequence). CDR3 sequence reads: CASSWGGPLAGHYEQYF. Here the CDR3 DNA reads TGTGCCAGCAGCTGGGGGGGGCCCTTAGCGGGACACTACGAGCAGTACTTC.

J is TRBJ1-6 and V is TRBV6-2 or TRBV6-3; perhaps TRBD1 as D (5 bases). Germline values: CDR1 MNHEY, CDR2 SVGEGT. This CDR3 is built from 15 residues. V was pared by 0 bases and J by 7 bases, with 10 bases between. CDR3: CASSYSTTDNSPLHF. CDR3 coding DNA: TGTGCCAGCAGTTACTCGACGACAGACAATTCACCCCTCCACTTT.

This clone was found many times. This chain joins TRBV5-6 and TRBJ2-7; TRBD1 matches 9 bases. Unmatched junction bases numbered 6, after V lost 2 bases and J lost 3 bases. Germline values: CDR1 SGHDT, CDR2 YYEEEE. This CDR3 has 15 amino acids. The CDR3 bases are TGTGCCAGCAGCTTTTCCGGGACAGGGTTCTACGAGCAGTACTTC. Its translation: CASSFSGTGFYEQYF.

The chain joins TRBV6-2 or TRBV6-3 to TRBJ2-7; 7 nucleotides agree with TRBD1. The junction had 2 bases not matched to a gene; V was cut back by 5 bases and J by 1 base. The CDR3 runs to 13 residues. Germline V CDR1 and CDR2: MNHEY, SVGEGT. The CDR3 sequence is CASSPGQSYEQYF. The DNA of the CDR3 is TGTGCCAGCAGTCCGGGACAGTCCTACGAGCAGTACTTC.

The J gene is TRBJ2-1, the V gene TRBV19; possible D gene TRBD2, 7 bases. Germline values: CDR1 LNHDA, CDR2 SQIVND (reference sequence). This CDR3 region has 18 residues. The germline V and J ends were trimmed by 0 bases and 9 bases, with 24 bases remaining between them. Here the CDR3 reads CASSIDTRLAGTIVEQFF. CDR3 DNA sequence: TGTGCCAGTAGTATAGATACGCGACTAGCAGGGACAATTGTTGAGCAGTTCTTC.

The chain uses TRBV6-6 and TRBJ2-5; 7 bases are shared with TRBD1. J gave up 4 bases and V 0 bases, and 8 bases lay outside the gene matches. The CDR3 is made up of 16 amino acids. Germline CDR1 is MNHNY and CDR2 is SVGAGI (reference sequence). This chain's CDR3 is CASSYSQGVVAETQYF. The CDR3 DNA reads as TGTGCCAGCAGTTACTCGCAGGGGGTGGTGGCAGAGACCCAGTACTTC.

As DNA, the CDR3 is TGTGCCAGCACTTCTATGATTGGTACGCAGTATTTT. This gives the protein CASTSMIGTQYF. The V and J genes are TRBV5-6 and TRBJ2-3; D ambiguous. The CDR3 runs to 12 residues. CDR1 SGHDT and CDR2 YYEEEE come from the germline V gene. With 6 bases removed from V and 8 bases from J, the gap between germline ends came to 13 bases.

This rearrangement joins TRBV5-1 to TRBJ1-2; no clear D gene. CDR3 size: 15 residues. Trimming took 0 bases from V and 13 from J, leaving 22 bases between them. Germline V gene data show CDR1 as SGHRS and CDR2 as YFSETQ. Here the CDR3 DNA reads TGCGCCAGCAGCTTGGACTCCCGGTCGGGAGGGTTGGTCACCTTC. This translates into CASSLDSRSGGLVTF.

This chain links TRBV29-1 with TRBJ2-5; 8 nucleotides align to TRBD1. Germline CDR1 and CDR2: SQVTM and ANQGSEA. The CDR3 is made up of 12 amino acids. J was trimmed by 4 bases and V by 7 bases; bases with no gene match: 5. CDR3 DNA: TGCAGCGCTAACAGGGGGGCAGAGACCCAGTACTTC. Protein product: CSANRGAETQYF.

The rearrangement links TRBV19 to TRBJ2-5; 8 bases fit TRBD1. Germline loops: CDR1 LNHDA, CDR2 SQIVND (reference sequence). The CDR3 is 17 residues long. Trimming at V came to 3 bases and at J to 4 bases, leaving 13 bases not matched to a gene. This CDR3 is CASSIGFPGQAIETQYF. CDR3 nucleotides: TGTGCCAGTAGTATCGGGTTCCCGGGACAGGCAATAGAGACCCAGTACTTC.

The chain couples TRBV10-3 to TRBJ1-5; 7 nucleotides align to TRBD1. After removal of 2 bases from V and 3 bases from J, the junction contained 4 bases not matched to a gene. The CDR3 sequence is 15 residues long. Germline V CDR1 and CDR2: ENHRY, SYGVKD. The CDR3 is CAISEGQAYNQPQHF. The DNA for the CDR3 is TGTGCCATCAGTGAGGGACAGGCCTACAATCAGCCCCAGCATTTT.

V usage is TRBV14 and J usage is TRBJ2-5, with D tentatively TRBD2 (6 bases). Germline assignment: CDR1 SGHDN and CDR2 FVKESK. Trimming removed 4 bases at V and 3 bases at J, with 18 bases between. The CDR3 covers 16 residues. CDR3 sequence reads: CASSLVGRGSEETQYF. CDR3 nucleotides: TGTGCCAGCAGCCTGGTTGGGCGGGGATCGGAAGAGACCCAGTACTTC.

The chain links TRBV6-5 to TRBJ2-1; TRBD2 aligns across 8 bases. V shed 3 bases and J 8 bases; nucleotides not matched to a gene: 6. This CDR3 region has 14 residues. Germline CDR1 MNHEY, CDR2 SVGAGI. The CDR3 DNA reads as TGTGCCAGCAGTTATCTCGGGGGGGGGTATGAGCAGTTCTTC. It is translated as CASSYLGGGYEQFF.

This sequence joins TRBV27 and TRBJ1-6; no clear D gene. This CDR3 comprises 14 residues. With 6 bases removed from V and 6 bases from J, the gap between germline ends came to 12 bases. Germline V gives CDR1 MNHEY, CDR2 SMNVEV (reference sequence). The CDR3 protein is CASSQTTPNSPLHF. The CDR3 region has the DNA TGTGCCAGCAGCCAGACTACCCCTAATTCACCCCTCCACTTT.

The gene calls are TRBV19 and TRBJ1-1; D is uncertain. The V and J ends lost 3 bases and 5 bases respectively, with 10 bases between them. Germline V gene sequence: CDR1 LNHDA, CDR2 SQIVND (reference sequence). CDR3 length equals 13 residues. CDR3 amino acids: CASSMLGGTEAFF. DNA for the CDR3: TGTGCCAGTAGTATGCTGGGAGGTACTGAAGCTTTCTTT.

A note on this clone: The same CDR3 arises from other DNA sequences in this sample as well. The chain combines TRBV4-1 with TRBJ1-2, with D perhaps matching TRBD1 (5 bases). Trimming took off 2 bases at V and 8 bases at J, with 18 bases between the two ends. Germline CDR1 and CDR2: MGHRA and YSYEKL. CDR3 size: 15 residues. The CDR3 region has the DNA TGCGCCAGCAGCCAATTTCAGGGTAGGGAGGTAGGCTACACCTTC. This sequence encodes CASSQFQGREVGYTF.

V and J are TRBV2 and TRBJ1-2; D remains unclear. There are 12 residues in the CDR3. Trimming removed 5 bases at V and 2 bases at J, with 6 bases between. CDR1 is SNHLY, CDR2 FYNNEI, per germline. The CDR3 DNA follows: TGTGCCAGCAGTTCAGTGAACTATGGCTACACCTTC. Translation: CASSSVNYGYTF.

The genes are TRBV7-9 and TRBJ2-1, with TRBD1 as a possible D gene (5 bases). The CDR3 contains 15 residues. The V end was cut by 6 bases, the J end by 0 bases, with 12 bases between. Germline V gives CDR1 SEHNR, CDR2 FQNEAQ (reference sequence). CDR3 nucleotide sequence: TGTGCCAGCAGACAAGGGGCTAGCTCCTACAATGAGCAGTTCTTC. Translated: CASRQGASSYNEQFF.

The chain has TRBV2 and TRBJ1-1; no reliable D call. V was trimmed by 7 bases and J by 3 bases, leaving 6 bases between them. The germline V gene encodes CDR1 SNHLY and CDR2 FYNNEI. The CDR3 length is 11 residues. The CDR3 region has the DNA TGTGCCAGCACCTTTCACACTGAAGCTTTCTTT. Protein sequence: CASTFHTEAFF.

This clone was detected once. The chain combines TRBV29-1 with TRBJ2-2, with 7 bases fitting TRBD1. After removal of 3 bases from V and 5 bases from J, the junction contained 3 bases not matched to a gene. The germline V gene has CDR1 SQVTM and CDR2 ANQGSEA. The CDR3 loop spans 13 amino acids. The CDR3 spells CSVDPTGTGELFF. The CDR3, as DNA: TGCAGCGTTGACCCGACAGGGACCGGGGAGCTGTTTTTT.

The chain combines TRBV28 with TRBJ2-7, with 8 bases identical to TRBD1. V trimming: 6 bases; J trimming: 4 bases; junction bases outside the gene matches: 11. The CDR3 length is 15 residues. Germline loops: CDR1 MDHEN, CDR2 SYDVKM. The CDR3 coding sequence is TGTGCCAGCAGCCCCGGCCAGACAGGGGAGTACGAGCAGTACTTC. Translation: CASSPGQTGEYEQYF.

V gene TRBV7-2 combines with J gene TRBJ1-3, with TRBD1 identical over 8 bases. This CDR3 spans 18 amino acids. The ends lost 4 bases at V and 3 bases at J; junction bases unmatched: 14. Germline CDR1 is SGHTA and CDR2 is FQGNSA. The CDR3 loop is CASSSAPQGALGGNTIYF. CDR3 in DNA: TGTGCCAGCAGCTCGGCCCCCCAGGGGGCGCTTGGTGGAAACACCATATATTTT.